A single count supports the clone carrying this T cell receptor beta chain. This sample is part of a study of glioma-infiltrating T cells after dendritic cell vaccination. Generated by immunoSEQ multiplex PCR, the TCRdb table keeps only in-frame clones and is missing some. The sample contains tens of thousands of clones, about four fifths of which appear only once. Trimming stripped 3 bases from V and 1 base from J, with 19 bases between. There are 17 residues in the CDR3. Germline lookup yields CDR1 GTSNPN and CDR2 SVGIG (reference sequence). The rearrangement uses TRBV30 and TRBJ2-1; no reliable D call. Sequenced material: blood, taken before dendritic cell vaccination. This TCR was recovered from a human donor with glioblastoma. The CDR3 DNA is TGTGCCTGGAGATTATTCCCACCGCCGAGGTCCTACAATGAGCAGTTCTTC. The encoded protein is CAWRLFPPPRSYNEQFF.